The rows below give T cell receptor beta chains drawn from one sample of a study of cytomegalovirus exposure and HLA in healthy donors. Assay: immunoSEQ multiplex PCR; the TCRdb copy retains only in-frame clones and omits some. The sample records 130,000 to 150,000 clones, roughly 80% being singletons. What was sequenced was PBMCs. The source is a woman aged 40 to 50 in good health and CMV-seropositive. The CDR3 runs from the conserved cysteine through the conserved F or W. The order of the fields is CDR3 DNA, CDR3 protein, V gene, J gene, clone size, D gene, CDR3 length. D genes are given only for firm matches. Some rows have no size entry. The others give once, few or many, or a class for an expanded clone.

CDR3 DNA: TGTGCCAGCAGCTTAGCAACCGGGACTCAAGGAAACACCATATATTTT
CDR3 protein: CASSLATGTQGNTIYF
V gene: TRBV7-6
J gene: TRBJ1-3
clone size: -
D gene: -
CDR3 length: 16

CDR3 DNA: TGTTCCAGCAGCTTAGACAGGGGGCGAATCTCCTATAATTCACCCCTCCACTTT
CDR3 protein: CSSSLDRGRISYNSPLHF
V gene: TRBV7-9
J gene: TRBJ1-6
clone size: -
D gene: TRBD1
CDR3 length: 18

CDR3 DNA: TGTGCCAGCAGTGATCGGACTAGCGGGGGGGCCGGCCGGGAGCTGTTTTTT
CDR3 protein: CASSDRTSGGAGRELFF
V gene: TRBV6-1
J gene: TRBJ2-2
clone size: once
D gene: TRBD2
CDR3 length: 17

CDR3 DNA: TGTGCCAGCAGTTTAACCAGGAATCCCTACGAGCAGTACTTC
CDR3 protein: CASSLTRNPYEQYF
V gene: TRBV27
J gene: TRBJ2-7
clone size: -
D gene: -
CDR3 length: 14

CDR3 DNA: TGTGCCAGCACCCAGGGGACAGGCGAGCAGTACTTC
CDR3 protein: CASTQGTGEQYF
V gene: TRBV6-5
J gene: TRBJ2-7
clone size: -
D gene: TRBD1
CDR3 length: 12

CDR3 DNA: TGTGCCAGCCACGGGACAGGTCCTATCCACGAGCAGTACTTC
CDR3 protein: CASHGTGPIHEQYF
V gene: TRBV7-9
J gene: TRBJ2-7
clone size: few
D gene: TRBD1
CDR3 length: 14

CDR3 DNA: TGCGCCAGCAGTGGCGGCAGGGGGACCTACGAGCAGTACTTC
CDR3 protein: CASSGGRGTYEQYF
V gene: TRBV10-2
J gene: TRBJ2-7
clone size: -
D gene: TRBD1
CDR3 length: 14

CDR3 DNA: TGCGCCAGCAGCTTTCAGGGGACATCCTACGAGCAGTACTTC
CDR3 protein: CASSFQGTSYEQYF
V gene: TRBV5-1
J gene: TRBJ2-7
clone size: few
D gene: -
CDR3 length: 14

CDR3 DNA: TGTGCCAGCAGTGTTGGAGAGGGAACCTACGAGCAGTACTTC
CDR3 protein: CASSVGEGTYEQYF
V gene: TRBV2
J gene: TRBJ2-7
clone size: few
D gene: -
CDR3 length: 14

CDR3 DNA: TGTGCCTGGAGTGTAGGTGGCGGGGGGAACTCTGGGGCCAACGTCCTGACTTTC
CDR3 protein: CAWSVGGGGNSGANVLTF
V gene: TRBV30
J gene: TRBJ2-6
clone size: -
D gene: TRBD2
CDR3 length: 18

CDR3 DNA: TGTGCCAGTAGTAAGTATTCTATCGACATGTGGGACACTGAAGCTTTCTTT
CDR3 protein: CASSKYSIDMWDTEAFF
V gene: TRBV19
J gene: TRBJ1-1
clone size: -
D gene: -
CDR3 length: 17

CDR3 DNA: TGCGCCAGCAGCCTAAGCGGGGCAAGCTACAATGAGCAGTTCTTC
CDR3 protein: CASSLSGASYNEQFF
V gene: TRBV5-1
J gene: TRBJ2-1
clone size: -
D gene: TRBD2
CDR3 length: 15

CDR3 DNA: TGTGCCAGCAGCTCTGGGCCGTTTCTAGCCAAAAACATTCAGTACTTC
CDR3 protein: CASSSGPFLAKNIQYF
V gene: TRBV7-6
J gene: TRBJ2-4
clone size: -
D gene: -
CDR3 length: 16

CDR3 DNA: TGTGCCAGCAGTGTGTCAGCGTTGGTCTATGGCTACACCTTC
CDR3 protein: CASSVSALVYGYTF
V gene: TRBV6-5
J gene: TRBJ1-2
clone size: -
D gene: -
CDR3 length: 14

CDR3 DNA: TGTGCCAGCAGGCCCGGACAGGGCAATCAGCCCCAGCATTTT
CDR3 protein: CASRPGQGNQPQHF
V gene: TRBV6-5
J gene: TRBJ1-5
clone size: -
D gene: TRBD1
CDR3 length: 14

CDR3 DNA: TGTGCCAGCAGTATGTGGGGCGGCGTCGAGCAGTACTTC
CDR3 protein: CASSMWGGVEQYF
V gene: TRBV27
J gene: TRBJ2-7
clone size: -
D gene: -
CDR3 length: 13

CDR3 DNA: TGCGCCAGCAGCCAAGAGGGGGGACAGGGGTGCGGCTACACCTTC
CDR3 protein: CASSQEGGQGCGYTF
V gene: TRBV4-1
J gene: TRBJ1-2
clone size: -
D gene: TRBD1
CDR3 length: 15

CDR3 DNA: TGTGCCAGCAGCTTAGCGCAGGATGGCTACACCTTC
CDR3 protein: CASSLAQDGYTF
V gene: TRBV7-9
J gene: TRBJ1-2
clone size: -
D gene: -
CDR3 length: 12

CDR3 DNA: TGTGCCAGCAGATCCTCAGAACACCTAGGAGTAAGCTACACCTTC
CDR3 protein: CASRSSEHLGVSYTF
V gene: TRBV7-9
J gene: TRBJ1-2
clone size: -
D gene: -
CDR3 length: 15

CDR3 DNA: TGTGCCAGCAGTGAATCGGCAGGGATTCCCGGGGAGCTGTTTTTT
CDR3 protein: CASSESAGIPGELFF
V gene: TRBV2
J gene: TRBJ2-2
clone size: -
D gene: -
CDR3 length: 15

CDR3 DNA: TGTGCCAGCAGCGTAGGACTAGCGGGGGACTACGAGCAGTACTTC
CDR3 protein: CASSVGLAGDYEQYF
V gene: TRBV9
J gene: TRBJ2-7
clone size: -
D gene: TRBD2
CDR3 length: 15

CDR3 DNA: TGTGCCACCAGCACGTCCTCCTCAAACCTCTGGCCCCAGTACTTC
CDR3 protein: CATSTSSSNLWPQYF
V gene: TRBV15
J gene: TRBJ2-5
clone size: once
D gene: -
CDR3 length: 15

CDR3 DNA: TGTGCCAGCAGGGCCGGACAGCTGAACACTGAAGCTTTCTTT
CDR3 protein: CASRAGQLNTEAFF
V gene: TRBV6-1
J gene: TRBJ1-1
clone size: -
D gene: -
CDR3 length: 14

CDR3 DNA: TGCGCCAGCAGCTTGCTGGCCAATTCGGAAAAACTGTTTTTT
CDR3 protein: CASSLLANSEKLFF
V gene: TRBV5-1
J gene: TRBJ1-4
clone size: -
D gene: -
CDR3 length: 14

CDR3 DNA: TGTGCCATCAGTGAAACAGGGACCTTTAACACTGAAGCTTTCTTT
CDR3 protein: CAISETGTFNTEAFF
V gene: TRBV10-3
J gene: TRBJ1-1
clone size: -
D gene: -
CDR3 length: 15

CDR3 DNA: TGTGCCAGCAGTTACGGACAGTTGAAAGAGACCCAGTACTTC
CDR3 protein: CASSYGQLKETQYF
V gene: TRBV6-5
J gene: TRBJ2-5
clone size: -
D gene: -
CDR3 length: 14

CDR3 DNA: TGTGCCTGGAGTGCAAAAGACTCGAGAATTTACGAGCAGTACTTC
CDR3 protein: CAWSAKDSRIYEQYF
V gene: TRBV30
J gene: TRBJ2-7
clone size: -
D gene: -
CDR3 length: 15

CDR3 DNA: TGTGCCAGCAGTCCACAGGGGTTGATTCACGAGCAGTACTTC
CDR3 protein: CASSPQGLIHEQYF
V gene: TRBV28
J gene: TRBJ2-7
clone size: -
D gene: TRBD1
CDR3 length: 14

CDR3 DNA: TGTGCCAGCAGTGAAGAAGGCGGGGGGGTATGGGTTAGGGAGAGAACGCAGTATTTT
CDR3 protein: CASSEEGGGVWVRERTQYF
V gene: TRBV6-1
J gene: TRBJ2-3
clone size: once
D gene: TRBD2
CDR3 length: 19

CDR3 DNA: TGCGCCAGCAGGAATGGACAGATGAACACTGAAGCTTTCTTT
CDR3 protein: CASRNGQMNTEAFF
V gene: TRBV5-1
J gene: TRBJ1-1
clone size: -
D gene: -
CDR3 length: 14

CDR3 DNA: TGCGCCAGCAGCCAAGAATCGAGCTCCTACAATGAGCAGTTCTTC
CDR3 protein: CASSQESSSYNEQFF
V gene: TRBV4-1
J gene: TRBJ2-1
clone size: -
D gene: -
CDR3 length: 15

CDR3 DNA: TGCGCCAGCAGCTCCGGGACACTCTCCTACGAGCAGTACTTC
CDR3 protein: CASSSGTLSYEQYF
V gene: TRBV5-1
J gene: TRBJ2-7
clone size: once
D gene: -
CDR3 length: 14

CDR3 DNA: TGTGCCAGCAGTGTTGCGGGGGGCCGCTACAATGAGCAGTTCTTC
CDR3 protein: CASSVAGGRYNEQFF
V gene: TRBV2
J gene: TRBJ2-1
clone size: once
D gene: TRBD2
CDR3 length: 15

CDR3 DNA: TGTGCCAGCAGTGATCCCTTACTATCACGTATCACAGATACGCAGTATTTT
CDR3 protein: CASSDPLLSRITDTQYF
V gene: TRBV6-4
J gene: TRBJ2-3
clone size: -
D gene: -
CDR3 length: 17

CDR3 DNA: TGTGCCAGCAGTTACGATACAGCCTACGAGCAGTACTTC
CDR3 protein: CASSYDTAYEQYF
V gene: TRBV6-5
J gene: TRBJ2-7
clone size: -
D gene: -
CDR3 length: 13

CDR3 DNA: TGCGCCAGCAGTGAGTCGGGGGGGTCCCGCGGCTACACCTTC
CDR3 protein: CASSESGGSRGYTF
V gene: TRBV10-2
J gene: TRBJ1-2
clone size: -
D gene: -
CDR3 length: 14

CDR3 DNA: TGTGCCAGCAGTAAGACTAGCGCGAACACCGGGGAGCTGTTTTTT
CDR3 protein: CASSKTSANTGELFF
V gene: TRBV5-4
J gene: TRBJ2-2
clone size: -
D gene: TRBD2
CDR3 length: 15

CDR3 DNA: TGTGCCAGCAGCTTATCGGGGTGGGGGGGGCATACAGATACGCAGTATTTT
CDR3 protein: CASSLSGWGGHTDTQYF
V gene: TRBV7-3
J gene: TRBJ2-3
clone size: -
D gene: -
CDR3 length: 17

CDR3 DNA: TGCAGCGCCGGGGGTAGCGGGGGATATGTATACAATGAGCAGTTCTTC
CDR3 protein: CSAGGSGGYVYNEQFF
V gene: TRBV29-1
J gene: TRBJ2-1
clone size: -
D gene: TRBD2
CDR3 length: 16

CDR3 DNA: TGTGCCAGCAGCTTCGGGGGGGGGACGTACCAAGAGACCCAGTACTTC
CDR3 protein: CASSFGGGTYQETQYF
V gene: TRBV5-4
J gene: TRBJ2-5
clone size: -
D gene: TRBD2
CDR3 length: 16

CDR3 DNA: TGTGCCAGCAGTGAACAGTTTGGGGGAGGAGGGCTGTTTTTT
CDR3 protein: CASSEQFGGGGLFF
V gene: TRBV6-1
J gene: TRBJ2-2
clone size: -
D gene: -
CDR3 length: 14

CDR3 DNA: TGTGCCAGCTCACCCTCGAGCCCCTACGAGCAGTACTTC
CDR3 protein: CASSPSSPYEQYF
V gene: TRBV18
J gene: TRBJ2-7
clone size: -
D gene: -
CDR3 length: 13

CDR3 DNA: TGTGCCAGCAGCGTAGATCAGGGACACTACGAGCAGTACTTC
CDR3 protein: CASSVDQGHYEQYF
V gene: TRBV9
J gene: TRBJ2-7
clone size: -
D gene: -
CDR3 length: 14

CDR3 DNA: TGTGCCAGCAGTGGACTAGCTGCAACTAATGAAAAACTGTTTTTT
CDR3 protein: CASSGLAATNEKLFF
V gene: TRBV2
J gene: TRBJ1-4
clone size: -
D gene: -
CDR3 length: 15

CDR3 DNA: TGTGCCAGTAGTACCAGACAGAATAATTCACCCCTCCACTTT
CDR3 protein: CASSTRQNNSPLHF
V gene: TRBV19
J gene: TRBJ1-6
clone size: -
D gene: -
CDR3 length: 14

CDR3 DNA: TGTGCCTGGAATCTCGGGCAGGGGGCCGATGGCTACACCTTC
CDR3 protein: CAWNLGQGADGYTF
V gene: TRBV30
J gene: TRBJ1-2
clone size: -
D gene: TRBD1
CDR3 length: 14

CDR3 DNA: TGTGCCAGCAGCTCCCGGGGGGGAGGTGAAGAGACCCAGTACTTC
CDR3 protein: CASSSRGGGEETQYF
V gene: TRBV7-9
J gene: TRBJ2-5
clone size: once
D gene: TRBD2
CDR3 length: 15

CDR3 DNA: TGTGCCATCAGTGAGTCGAGCGGGGGGAAGAAGGATACGCAGTATTTT
CDR3 protein: CAISESSGGKKDTQYF
V gene: TRBV10-3
J gene: TRBJ2-3
clone size: -
D gene: TRBD2
CDR3 length: 16

CDR3 DNA: TGTGCCAGCAGCAACCGAGACAGGCTCACCGGGGAGCTGTTTTTT
CDR3 protein: CASSNRDRLTGELFF
V gene: TRBV9
J gene: TRBJ2-2
clone size: -
D gene: -
CDR3 length: 15

CDR3 DNA: TGTGCCAGCAGCCAAGACCTAGCGGGGAACACCGGGGAGCTGTTTTTT
CDR3 protein: CASSQDLAGNTGELFF
V gene: TRBV11-1
J gene: TRBJ2-2
clone size: -
D gene: TRBD2
CDR3 length: 16

CDR3 DNA: TGTGCCAGCAGCCCGGGACAGTACAATGAGCAGTTCTTC
CDR3 protein: CASSPGQYNEQFF
V gene: TRBV7-7
J gene: TRBJ2-1
clone size: few
D gene: TRBD1
CDR3 length: 13